Shown below are 8 T cell receptor beta chains from a single sample sequenced in a study of T cell repertoires in cytomegalovirus infection. One entry per CDR3 protein, called by TCRdb with MiXCR from the reads. The table includes approximately 250,000 distinct CDR3 sequences, approximately 10% detected once. What was sequenced was PBMCs. The receptors shown here come from a human donor in good health (CMV status not recorded). Some clones in this sample may be carry-over from other donors' samples.

This clonotype was observed at least ten times. J is TRBJ1-3 and V is TRBV4-3; D is unclear. V gave up 0 bases and J gave up 3 bases, with 12 bases separating them. The CDR3 sequence is 16 residues long. Germline-derived CDR1 and CDR2 are LGHNA and YSLEER. The CDR3 DNA follows: TGCGCCAGCAGCCAAGAAGCCCGGGTTGGTGGAAACACCATATATTTT. Its translation is CASSQEARVGGNTIYF.

This clonotype has at least ten counts. The chain employs TRBV12-3 or TRBV12-4 and TRBJ2-5; TRBD2 aligns across 7 bases. This CDR3 has 17 residues. V shed 0 bases and J 0 bases; nucleotides not matched to a gene: 7. The CDR3 DNA reads as TGTGCCAGCAGTTTAGCGCAAGCGGGAACGTACCAAGAGACCCAGTACTTC. The encoded protein is CASSLAQAGTYQETQYF.

This chain joins TRBV28 and TRBJ1-5, with 9 bases fitting TRBD1. J lost 5 bases, V lost 5 bases, and 7 bases had no gene match. The CDR3 is 15 amino acids. The germline gives CDR1 MDHEN, CDR2 SYDVKM. The DNA for the CDR3 is TGTGCCAGCAGTGACGGGACAGGGTACGATCAGCCCCAGCATTTT. It translates to CASSDGTGYDQPQHF.

This clonotype was detected only once. The rearrangement uses TRBV15 and TRBJ1-1; 7 positions match TRBD1. The V segment lost 0 bases and the J segment 2 bases; nucleotides outside the gene matches: 3. The CDR3 contains 15 residues. Germline V gives CDR1 LNHNV, CDR2 YYDKDF (reference sequence). The CDR3: CATSRDRGYNTEAFF. In nucleotides, the CDR3 is TGTGCCACCAGCAGAGACAGGGGGTATAACACTGAAGCTTTCTTT.

This clonotype has more than one count but fewer than ten. This chain connects TRBV20-1 to TRBJ2-1; 11 nucleotides agree with TRBD2. This CDR3 is built from 15 residues. Germline CDR1 and CDR2: DFQATT and SNEGSKA (reference sequence). J was trimmed by 1 base and V by 6 bases; bases with no gene match: 5. The CDR3 region has the DNA TGCAGTGCCCATCCTAGCGGGAGGTCCTACAATGAGCAGTTCTTC. Translation: CSAHPSGRSYNEQFF.

The sample holds many counts of this clonotype. For the CDR3, the DNA is TGTGCCAGCAGCTACGGGGGACTTAATGAAAAACTGTTTTTT. Translation gives CASSYGGLNEKLFF. The chain has TRBV7-8 and TRBJ1-4, with a possible D match to TRBD1 (5 bases). Trimming took 4 bases from V and 4 from J, leaving 10 bases between them. Germline values: CDR1 SGHVS, CDR2 FQNEAQ. The CDR3 is 14 amino acids.

This clonotype has a count of ten or more. CDR3 residues: CASSFGENTIYF. The CDR3 DNA reads as TGTGCCAGCAGTTTCGGTGAAAACACCATATATTTT. The chain has TRBV28 and TRBJ1-3; D ambiguous. The V and J ends lost 3 bases and 6 bases respectively, with 6 bases between them. Germline V gene sequence: CDR1 MDHEN, CDR2 SYDVKM. The CDR3 is made up of 12 amino acids.

This clonotype has at least ten counts. The rearrangement uses TRBV4-3 and TRBJ1-2; the D gene is possibly TRBD1 (6 bases). The germline CDR1 and CDR2 sequences are LGHNA and YSLEER. Trimming pared 2 bases from V and 7 bases from J, leaving 11 bases between. CDR3 length equals 13 residues. CDR3 sequence: CASSQPGVTGYTF. The CDR3 nucleotides are TGCGCCAGCAGCCAACCAGGGGTGACTGGCTACACCTTC.